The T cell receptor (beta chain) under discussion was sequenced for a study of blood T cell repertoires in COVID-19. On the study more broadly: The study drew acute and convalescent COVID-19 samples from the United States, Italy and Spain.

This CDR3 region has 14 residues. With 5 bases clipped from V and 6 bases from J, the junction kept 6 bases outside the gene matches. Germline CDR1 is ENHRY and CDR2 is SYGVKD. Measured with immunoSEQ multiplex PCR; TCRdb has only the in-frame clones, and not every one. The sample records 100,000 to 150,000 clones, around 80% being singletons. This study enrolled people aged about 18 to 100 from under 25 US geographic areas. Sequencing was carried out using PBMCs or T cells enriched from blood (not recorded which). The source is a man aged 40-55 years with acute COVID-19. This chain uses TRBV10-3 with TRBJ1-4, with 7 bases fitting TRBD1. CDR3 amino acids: CAISTGQEDEKLFF. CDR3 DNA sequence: TGTGCCATCAGTACTGGACAGGAGGATGAAAAACTGTTTTTT.